What follows is one T cell receptor beta chain and its context. Its target is unknown. This record belongs to a study of cytomegalovirus exposure and HLA in healthy donors. Study-level points and caveats: It was reportedly the case that the classifier diagnosed cytomegalovirus status with high specificity and sensitivity. Accurate prediction of HLA-A and HLA-B alleles (for most subjects) was reportedly achieved from TCR beta sequences.

PCR amplification relied on 60 Vbeta primers (plus 13 Jbeta primers). The protocol was immunoSEQ multiplex PCR, while the TCRdb copy is restricted to in-frame clones and leaves out a portion. The repertoire has about 190,000 clones, over 60% of them found once; the top ten carry under 5%. The CDR3 loop spans 15 amino acids. The specimen sequenced was PBMCs. V and J are TRBV21-1 and TRBJ1-1. TRBV21-1 is flagged as a pseudogene. The TCR comes from a man between 25 and 39 years old in good health and CMV-seropositive. The CDR3: CASSKSPAGGTEAFF. The CDR3 coding sequence is TGTGCCAGCAGCAAGTCCCCGGCCGGGGGCACTGAAGCTTTCTTT.